One and the same sample provided the 5 T cell receptor beta chains below, sequenced in a study of blood T cell repertoires in COVID-19. Assay: immunoSEQ multiplex PCR; the TCRdb copy retains only in-frame clones and omits some. The data show 40,000 to 60,000 clones, approximately 82% seen once. Sequencing was done on a sample of peripheral blood. These receptors were collected from a human donor in a cohort sampled during active COVID-19.

The V call is TRBV27, the J call TRBJ1-2, with TRBD1 identical over 10 bases. Germline V gene sequence: CDR1 MNHEY, CDR2 SMNVEV (reference sequence). The CDR3 runs 16 residues. The V gene end was trimmed by 4 bases and the J gene end by 2 bases; junction bases not matched to a gene: 7. The DNA for the CDR3 is TGTGCCAGCAGTTACCTCGGGACAGGGGACAACTATGGCTACACCTTC. Its protein product is CASSYLGTGDNYGYTF.

The sample holds a few counts of this clone. This sequence joins TRBV6-5 and TRBJ1-5, with TRBD1 matching over 11 bases. CDR3 length: 15 amino acids. Per the germline V gene, CDR1 is MNHEY and CDR2 is SVGAGI. Trimming took 4 bases from V and 9 from J; bases not matched to a gene: 8. This chain's CDR3 is CASSSLDRGHGPQHF. The CDR3 region has the DNA TGTGCCAGCAGTTCCCTGGACAGGGGGCATGGGCCCCAGCATTTT.

The chain links TRBV27 to TRBJ2-1; tentatively, D is TRBD2 (6 bases). Germline lookup yields CDR1 MNHEY and CDR2 SMNVEV (reference sequence). CDR3 length: 17 residues. Trimming removed 6 bases at V and 0 bases at J, with 18 bases between. Written as DNA, the CDR3 is TGTGCCAGCAGCTTGACACTAGCTGAGAGCTCCTACAATGAGCAGTTCTTC. It is translated as CASSLTLAESSYNEQFF.

V is TRBV5-6 and J is TRBJ2-7, with 13 bases fitting TRBD2. After removal of 5 bases from V and 4 bases from J, the junction contained 3 bases not matched to a gene. CDR3 length equals 14 residues. Germline CDR1 is SGHDT and CDR2 is YYEEEE. As DNA, the CDR3 is TGTGCCAGCAGACCGGGACTAGCGGGGTACGAGCAGTACTTC. Its translation: CASRPGLAGYEQYF.

The chain combines TRBV5-1 with TRBJ1-5, with D perhaps matching TRBD1 (5 bases). Germline values: CDR1 SGHRS, CDR2 YFSETQ. Trimming removed 0 bases at V and 6 bases at J, with 13 bases between. The CDR3 consists of 15 residues. DNA for the CDR3: TGCGCCAGCAGCTTGGGCACCAGGGAGGGTCAGCCCCAGCATTTT. Its protein product is CASSLGTREGQPQHF.